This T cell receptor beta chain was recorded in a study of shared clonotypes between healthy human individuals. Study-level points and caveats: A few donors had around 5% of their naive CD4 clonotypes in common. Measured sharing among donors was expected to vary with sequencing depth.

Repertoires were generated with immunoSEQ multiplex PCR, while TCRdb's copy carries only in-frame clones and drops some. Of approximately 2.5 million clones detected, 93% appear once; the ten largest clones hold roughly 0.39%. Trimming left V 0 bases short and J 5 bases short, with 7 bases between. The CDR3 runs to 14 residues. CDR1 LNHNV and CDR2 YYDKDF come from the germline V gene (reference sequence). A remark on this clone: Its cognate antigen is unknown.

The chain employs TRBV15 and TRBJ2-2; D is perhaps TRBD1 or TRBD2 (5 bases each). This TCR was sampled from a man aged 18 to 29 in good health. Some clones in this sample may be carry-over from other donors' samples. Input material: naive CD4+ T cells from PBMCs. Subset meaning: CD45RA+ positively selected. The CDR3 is CATSRDGGTGELFF. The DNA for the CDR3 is TGTGCCACCAGCAGAGATGGGGGAACCGGGGAGCTGTTTTTT.